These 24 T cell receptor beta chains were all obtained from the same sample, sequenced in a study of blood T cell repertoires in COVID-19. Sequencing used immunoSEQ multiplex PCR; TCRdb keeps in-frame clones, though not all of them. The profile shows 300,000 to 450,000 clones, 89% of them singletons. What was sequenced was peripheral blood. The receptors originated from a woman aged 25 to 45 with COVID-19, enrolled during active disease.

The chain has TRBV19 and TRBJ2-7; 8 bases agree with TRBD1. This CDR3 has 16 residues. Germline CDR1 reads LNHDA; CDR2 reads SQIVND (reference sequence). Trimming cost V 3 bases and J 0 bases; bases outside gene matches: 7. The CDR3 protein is CASSIGTGQISYEQYF. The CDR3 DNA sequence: TGTGCCAGTAGTATTGGGACAGGACAAATCTCCTACGAGCAGTACTTC.

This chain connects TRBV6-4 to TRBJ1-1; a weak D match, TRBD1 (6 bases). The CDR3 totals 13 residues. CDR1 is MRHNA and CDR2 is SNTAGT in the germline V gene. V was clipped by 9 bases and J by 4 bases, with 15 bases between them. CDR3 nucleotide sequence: TGTGCCAGTAGTCCGGGGGGCCTCACTGAAGCTTTCTTT. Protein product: CASSPGGLTEAFF.

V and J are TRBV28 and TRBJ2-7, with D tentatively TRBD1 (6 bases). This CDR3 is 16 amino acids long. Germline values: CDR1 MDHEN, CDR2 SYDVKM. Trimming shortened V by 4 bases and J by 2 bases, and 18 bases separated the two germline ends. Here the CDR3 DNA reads TGTGCCAGCAGTTCAATAACAGGGAATGGGGCCTACGAGCAGTACTTC. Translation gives CASSSITGNGAYEQYF.

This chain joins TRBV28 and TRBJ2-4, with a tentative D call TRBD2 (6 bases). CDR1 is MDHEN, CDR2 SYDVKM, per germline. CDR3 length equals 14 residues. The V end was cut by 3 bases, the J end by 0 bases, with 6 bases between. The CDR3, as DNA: TGTGCCAGCAGTTTGGGACTAGCCAAAAACATTCAGTACTTC. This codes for CASSLGLAKNIQYF.

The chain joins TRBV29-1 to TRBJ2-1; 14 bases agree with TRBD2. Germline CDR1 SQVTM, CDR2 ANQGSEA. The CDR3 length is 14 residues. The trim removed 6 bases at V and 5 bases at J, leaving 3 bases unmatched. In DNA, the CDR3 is TGCAGCGTCCTGACTAGCGGGGGGGACAATGAGCAGTTCTTC. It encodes CSVLTSGGDNEQFF.

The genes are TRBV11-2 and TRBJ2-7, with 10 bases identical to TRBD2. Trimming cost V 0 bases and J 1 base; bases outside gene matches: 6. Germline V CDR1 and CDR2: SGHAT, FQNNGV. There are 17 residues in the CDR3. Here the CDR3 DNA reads TGTGCCAGCAGCTTAGACTTCCGGACTAGCGGTTCCTACGAGCAGTACGTC. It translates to CASSLDFRTSGSYEQYV.

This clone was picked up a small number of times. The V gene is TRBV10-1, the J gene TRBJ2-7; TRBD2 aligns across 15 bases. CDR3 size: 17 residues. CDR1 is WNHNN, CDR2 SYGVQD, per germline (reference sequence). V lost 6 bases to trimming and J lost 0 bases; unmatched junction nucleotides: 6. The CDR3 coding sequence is TGCGCCAGCAGGGGGACTAGCGGGAGGCACTCCTCCTACGAGCAGTACGTC. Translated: CASRGTSGRHSSYEQYV.

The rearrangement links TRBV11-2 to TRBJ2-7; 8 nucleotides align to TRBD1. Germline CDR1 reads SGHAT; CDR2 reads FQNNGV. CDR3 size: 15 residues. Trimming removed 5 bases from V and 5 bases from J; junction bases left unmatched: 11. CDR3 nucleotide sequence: TGTGCCAGCAGCCAACTACAGGGGGGCGGTCACGAGCAGTACTTC. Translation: CASSQLQGGGHEQYF.

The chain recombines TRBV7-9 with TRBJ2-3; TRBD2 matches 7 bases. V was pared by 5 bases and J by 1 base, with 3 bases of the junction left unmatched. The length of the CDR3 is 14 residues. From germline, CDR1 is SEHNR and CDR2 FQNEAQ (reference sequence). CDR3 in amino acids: CASSRSGGTDTQYF. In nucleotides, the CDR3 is TGTGCCAGCAGCCGCAGCGGGGGCACAGATACGCAGTATTTT.

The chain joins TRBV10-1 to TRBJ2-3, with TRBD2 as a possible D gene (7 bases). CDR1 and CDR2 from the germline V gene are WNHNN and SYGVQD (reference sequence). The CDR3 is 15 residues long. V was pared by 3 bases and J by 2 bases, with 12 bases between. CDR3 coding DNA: TGCGCCAGCAGTGACGGCGGGGGCCTCACAGATACGCAGTATTTT. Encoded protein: CASSDGGGLTDTQYF.

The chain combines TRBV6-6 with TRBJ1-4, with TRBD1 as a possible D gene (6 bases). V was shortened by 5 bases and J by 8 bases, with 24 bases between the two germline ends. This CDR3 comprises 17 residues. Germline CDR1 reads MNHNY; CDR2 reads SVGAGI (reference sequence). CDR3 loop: CASSPRPTGSGWEKLFF. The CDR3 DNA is TGTGCCAGCAGTCCGCGACCCACAGGGTCCGGATGGGAAAAACTGTTTTTT.

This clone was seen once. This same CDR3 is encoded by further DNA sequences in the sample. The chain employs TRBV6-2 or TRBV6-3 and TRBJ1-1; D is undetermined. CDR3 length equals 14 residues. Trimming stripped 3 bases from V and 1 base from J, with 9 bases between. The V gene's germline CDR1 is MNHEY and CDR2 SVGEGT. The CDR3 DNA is TGTGCCAGCAGTTATGTCGGTGGGAACACTGAAGCTTTCTTT. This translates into CASSYVGGNTEAFF.

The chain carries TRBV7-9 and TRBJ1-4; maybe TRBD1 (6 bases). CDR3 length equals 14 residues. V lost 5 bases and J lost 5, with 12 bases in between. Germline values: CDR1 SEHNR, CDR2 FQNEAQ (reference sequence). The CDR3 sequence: CASSQDRTNEKLFF. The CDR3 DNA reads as TGTGCCAGCAGCCAAGACAGGACAAATGAAAAACTGTTTTTT.

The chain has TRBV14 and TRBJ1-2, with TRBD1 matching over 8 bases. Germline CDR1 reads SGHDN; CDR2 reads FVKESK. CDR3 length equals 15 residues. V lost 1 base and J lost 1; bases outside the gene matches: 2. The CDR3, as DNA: TGTGCCAGCAGCCAAGTGACAGGGGTTAACTATGGCTACACCTTC. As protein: CASSQVTGVNYGYTF. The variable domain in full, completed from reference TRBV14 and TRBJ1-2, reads EAGVTQFPSHSVIEKGQTVTLRCDPISGHDNLYWYRRVMGKEIKFLLHFVKESKQDESGMPNNRFLAERTGGTYSTLKVQPAELEDSGVYFCASSQVTGVNYGYTFGSGTRLTVV.

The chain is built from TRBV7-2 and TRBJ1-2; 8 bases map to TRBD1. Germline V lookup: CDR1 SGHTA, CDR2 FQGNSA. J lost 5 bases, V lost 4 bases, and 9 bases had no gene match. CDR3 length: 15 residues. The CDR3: CASSYQGQGPYGYTF. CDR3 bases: TGTGCCAGCAGCTACCAAGGACAGGGCCCGTATGGCTACACCTTC.

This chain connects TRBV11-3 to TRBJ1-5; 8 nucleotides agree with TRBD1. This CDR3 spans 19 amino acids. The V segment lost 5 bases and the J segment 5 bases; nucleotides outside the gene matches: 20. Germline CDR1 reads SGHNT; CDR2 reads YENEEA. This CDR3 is CASSPDPPPDRAFDQPQHF. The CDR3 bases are TGTGCCAGCAGCCCAGACCCGCCCCCGGACAGGGCATTTGATCAGCCCCAGCATTTT.

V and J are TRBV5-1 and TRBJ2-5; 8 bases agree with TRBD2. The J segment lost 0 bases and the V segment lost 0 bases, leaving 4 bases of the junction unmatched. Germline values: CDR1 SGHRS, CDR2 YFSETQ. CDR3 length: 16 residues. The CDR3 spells CASSLGAGGHQETQYF. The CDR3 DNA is TGCGCCAGCAGCTTGGGGGCGGGAGGTCACCAAGAGACCCAGTACTTC.

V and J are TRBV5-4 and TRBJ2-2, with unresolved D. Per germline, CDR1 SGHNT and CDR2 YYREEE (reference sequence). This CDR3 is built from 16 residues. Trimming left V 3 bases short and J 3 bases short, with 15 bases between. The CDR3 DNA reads TGTGCCAGCAGCTCACCCAGGAACCCCGACACCGGGGAGCTGTTTTTT. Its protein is CASSSPRNPDTGELFF.

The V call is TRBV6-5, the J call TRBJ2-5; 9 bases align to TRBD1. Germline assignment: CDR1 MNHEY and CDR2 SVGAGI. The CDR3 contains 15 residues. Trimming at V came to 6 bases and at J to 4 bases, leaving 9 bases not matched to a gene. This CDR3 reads CASRRAGTGTETQYF. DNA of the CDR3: TGTGCCAGCAGACGCGCCGGGACAGGGACAGAGACCCAGTACTTC.

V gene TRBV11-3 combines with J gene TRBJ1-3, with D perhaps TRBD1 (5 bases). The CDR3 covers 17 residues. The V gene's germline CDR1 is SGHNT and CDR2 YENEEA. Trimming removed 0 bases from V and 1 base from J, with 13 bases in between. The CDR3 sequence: CASSLDGGAWSGNTIYF. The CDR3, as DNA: TGTGCCAGCAGCTTAGATGGCGGGGCTTGGTCTGGAAACACCATATATTTT.

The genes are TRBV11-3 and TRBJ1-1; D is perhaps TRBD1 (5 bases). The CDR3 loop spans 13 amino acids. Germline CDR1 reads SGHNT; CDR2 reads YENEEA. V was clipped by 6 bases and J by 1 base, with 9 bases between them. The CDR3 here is CASRTTGNTEAFF. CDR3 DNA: TGTGCCAGCAGGACAACAGGGAACACTGAAGCTTTCTTT.

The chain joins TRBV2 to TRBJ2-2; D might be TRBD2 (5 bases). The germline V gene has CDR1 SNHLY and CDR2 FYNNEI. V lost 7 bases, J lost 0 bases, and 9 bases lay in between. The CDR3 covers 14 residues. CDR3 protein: CASKGASNTGELFF. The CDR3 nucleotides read TGTGCCAGCAAGGGAGCCTCGAACACCGGGGAGCTGTTTTTT. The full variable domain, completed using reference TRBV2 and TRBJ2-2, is EPEVTQTPSHQVTQMGQEVILRCVPISNHLYFYWYRQILGQKVEFLVSFYNNEISEKSEIFDDQFSVERPDGSNFTLKIRSTKLEDSAMYFCASKGASNTGELFFGEGSRLTVL.

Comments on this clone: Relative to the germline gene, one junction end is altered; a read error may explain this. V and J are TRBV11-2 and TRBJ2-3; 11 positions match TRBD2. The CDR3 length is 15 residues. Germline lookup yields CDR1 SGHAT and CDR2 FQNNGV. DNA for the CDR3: TGTGCCAGCAGCTTACAGGTGGCTAGCGGGGGGCCCCATGGTTTT. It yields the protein CASSLQVASGGPHGF. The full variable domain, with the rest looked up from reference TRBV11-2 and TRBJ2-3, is EAGVAQSPRYKIIEKRQSVAFWCNPISGHATLYWYQQILGQGPKLLIQFQNNGVVDDSQLPKDRFSAERLKGVDSTLKIQPAKLEDSAVYLCASSLQVASGGPHGFGPGTRLTVL.

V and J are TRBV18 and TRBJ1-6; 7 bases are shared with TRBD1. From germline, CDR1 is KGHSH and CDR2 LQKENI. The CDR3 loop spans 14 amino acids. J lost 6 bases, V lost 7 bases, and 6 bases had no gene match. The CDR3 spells CASCRRDSNSPLHF. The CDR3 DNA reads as TGTGCCAGCTGTCGAAGGGACAGTAATTCACCCCTCCACTTT.